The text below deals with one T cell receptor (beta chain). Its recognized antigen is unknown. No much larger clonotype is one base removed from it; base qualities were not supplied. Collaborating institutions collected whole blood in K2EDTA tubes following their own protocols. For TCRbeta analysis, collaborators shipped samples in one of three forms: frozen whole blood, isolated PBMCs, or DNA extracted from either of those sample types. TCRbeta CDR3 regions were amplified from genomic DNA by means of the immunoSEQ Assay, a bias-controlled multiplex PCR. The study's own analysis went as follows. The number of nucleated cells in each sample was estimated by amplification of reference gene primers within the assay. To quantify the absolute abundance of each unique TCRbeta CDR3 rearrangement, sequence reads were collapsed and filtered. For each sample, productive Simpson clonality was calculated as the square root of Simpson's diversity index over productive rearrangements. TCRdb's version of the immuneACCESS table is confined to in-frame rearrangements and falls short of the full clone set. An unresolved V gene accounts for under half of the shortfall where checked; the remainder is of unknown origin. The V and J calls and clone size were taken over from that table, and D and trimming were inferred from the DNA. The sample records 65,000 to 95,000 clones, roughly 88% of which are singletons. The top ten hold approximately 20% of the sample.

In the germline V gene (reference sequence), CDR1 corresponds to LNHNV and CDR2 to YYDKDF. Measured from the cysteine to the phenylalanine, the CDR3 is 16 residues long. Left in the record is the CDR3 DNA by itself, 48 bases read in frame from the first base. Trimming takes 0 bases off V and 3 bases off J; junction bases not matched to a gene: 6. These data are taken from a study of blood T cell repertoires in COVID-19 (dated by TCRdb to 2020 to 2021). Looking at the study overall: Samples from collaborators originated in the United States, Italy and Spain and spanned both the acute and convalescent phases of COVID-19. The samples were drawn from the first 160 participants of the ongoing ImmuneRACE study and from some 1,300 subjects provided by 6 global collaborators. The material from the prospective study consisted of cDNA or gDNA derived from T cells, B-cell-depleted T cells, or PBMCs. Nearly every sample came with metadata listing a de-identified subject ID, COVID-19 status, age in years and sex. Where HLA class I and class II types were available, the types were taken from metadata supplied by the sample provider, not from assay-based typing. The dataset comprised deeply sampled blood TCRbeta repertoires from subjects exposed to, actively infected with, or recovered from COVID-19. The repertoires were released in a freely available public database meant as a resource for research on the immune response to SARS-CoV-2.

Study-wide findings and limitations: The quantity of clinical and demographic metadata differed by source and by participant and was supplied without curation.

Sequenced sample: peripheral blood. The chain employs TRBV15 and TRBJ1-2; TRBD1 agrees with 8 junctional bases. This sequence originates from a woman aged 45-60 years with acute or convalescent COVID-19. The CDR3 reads CATSRDLVTGDYGYTF. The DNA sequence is TGTGCCACCAGCAGAGATTTAGTGACAGGGGACTATGGCTACACCTTC.